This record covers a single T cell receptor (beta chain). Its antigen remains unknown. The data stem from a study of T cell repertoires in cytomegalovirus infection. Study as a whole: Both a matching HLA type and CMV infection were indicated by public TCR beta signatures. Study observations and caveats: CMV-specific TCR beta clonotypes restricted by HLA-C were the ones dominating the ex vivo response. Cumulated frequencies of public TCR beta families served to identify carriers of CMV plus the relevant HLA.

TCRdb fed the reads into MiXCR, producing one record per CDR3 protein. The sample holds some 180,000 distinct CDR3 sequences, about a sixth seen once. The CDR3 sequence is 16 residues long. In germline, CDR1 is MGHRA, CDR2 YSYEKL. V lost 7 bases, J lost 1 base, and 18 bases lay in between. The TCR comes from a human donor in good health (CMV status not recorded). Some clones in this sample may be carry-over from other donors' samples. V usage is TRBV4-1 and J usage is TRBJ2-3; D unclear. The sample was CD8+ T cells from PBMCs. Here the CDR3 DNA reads TGCGCCAGCACCCCCAGGATTGGGCATCGCACAGATACGCAGTATTTT. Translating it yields CASTPRIGHRTDTQYF.